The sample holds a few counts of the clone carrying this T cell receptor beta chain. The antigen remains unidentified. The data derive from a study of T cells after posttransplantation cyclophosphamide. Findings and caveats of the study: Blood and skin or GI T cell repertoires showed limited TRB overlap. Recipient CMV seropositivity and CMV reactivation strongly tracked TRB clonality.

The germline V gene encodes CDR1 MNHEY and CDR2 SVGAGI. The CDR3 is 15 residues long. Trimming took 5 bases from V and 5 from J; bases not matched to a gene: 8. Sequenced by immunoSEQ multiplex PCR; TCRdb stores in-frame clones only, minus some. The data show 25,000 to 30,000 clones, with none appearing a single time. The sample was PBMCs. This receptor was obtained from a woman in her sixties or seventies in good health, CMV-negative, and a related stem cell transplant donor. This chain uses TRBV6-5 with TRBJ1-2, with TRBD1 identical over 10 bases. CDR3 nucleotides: TGTGCCAGCAGTCAAAGACAGGGGGCCCTTTATGGCTACACCTTC. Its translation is CASSQRQGALYGYTF.